Described below is a single T cell receptor (beta chain) sequence and its context. Antigen: not known. This sample was included in a study of CD8 T cells in ankylosing spondylitis. General study findings and limits: Some motif variants were previously reported in reactive arthritis synovial fluid and blood. Characteristic of ankylosing spondylitis blood, it appeared, was a TCR beta motif comprising about 8 highly homologous variants.

Using its own MiXCR run on the 5' RACE reads, TCRdb lists one record per CDR3 protein. The table includes about 840,000 distinct CDR3 sequences, approximately 10% detected once. V gave up 5 bases and J gave up 11 bases, with 15 bases separating them. CDR1 SNHLY and CDR2 FYNNEI come from the germline V gene. The CDR3 loop spans 12 amino acids. Sequencing used blood, either unsorted or a sorted T cell fraction (not recorded which). The clonotype was recovered from a male donor with ankylosing spondylitis. The rearrangement uses TRBV2 and TRBJ1-1, with D tentatively TRBD1 (6 bases). CDR3 loop: CASSPVTGRAFF. In nucleotides, the CDR3 is TGTGCCAGCAGTCCGGTGACAGGTCGCGCTTTCTTT.